The sequence of this T cell receptor beta chain was determined in a study of cytomegalovirus exposure and HLA in healthy donors. The overall study: An early data release held 70 million to 90 million unique TCRs from HLA-typed donors. Study-level findings and limits: Highly shared sequence variants in one cluster were likely a sequencing artifact. Later analysis associated a missense DCLRE1C variant with TCR beta V- and J-gene trimming.

PCR was performed using 60 Vbeta and 13 Jbeta primers. Sequencing used immunoSEQ multiplex PCR; TCRdb keeps in-frame clones, though not all of them. Of about 78,000 clones detected, nearly 80% appear once; the ten largest clones hold more than 20%. This clone turned up a few times. What it binds is unknown. Sequenced material: PBMCs. This sequence was found in a woman in her forties or fifties in good health and CMV-seropositive.

The CDR3 is CASNLGQMNTEAFF. In DNA, the CDR3 is TGTGCCAGTAACCTTGGACAGATGAACACTGAAGCTTTCTTT. The chain has TRBV19 and TRBJ1-1, with D tentatively TRBD1 (6 bases). Germline-derived CDR1 and CDR2 are LNHDA and SQIVND (reference sequence). The V end was cut by 7 bases, the J end by 0 bases, with 12 bases between. CDR3 size: 14 residues.